This TCR beta chain was captured by sequencing in a study of blood T cell repertoires in COVID-19. Looking at the study overall: Researchers got acute and convalescent COVID-19 samples from the United States, Italy and Spain. Nucleic acid was either cDNA or gDNA, and it came from T cells, B-cell-depleted T cells, or PBMCs.

Authors' analysis steps: Researchers report that nucleated cell counts were estimated from reference gene primer amplification. Data came from immunoSEQ multiplex PCR; TCRdb stores just in-frame clones and leaves some out. Clone size and the V and J calls come from that table; the DNA yielded D and trimming. The repertoire consists of about 52,000 clones, with 90% occurring once and the leading ten covering 3% to 3.5%. The sequencing sample was made of peripheral blood. This receptor was taken from a human donor in a cohort sampled during active COVID-19.

CDR3 sequence: CASNGIAYEQYF. The CDR3 DNA sequence: TGTGCCAGCAACGGGATAGCCTACGAGCAGTACTTC. The genes are TRBV6-5 and TRBJ2-7; a possible D gene is TRBD2 (5 bases). Germline values: CDR1 MNHEY, CDR2 SVGAGI. This CDR3 is 12 amino acids long. The V end was cut by 7 bases, the J end by 2 bases, with 9 bases between.